Listed below are T cell receptor beta chains from one sample, sequenced in a study of technical replicates of blood from a handful of donors. Sequencing was performed with immunoSEQ multiplex PCR; in TCRdb, only in-frame clones are kept and a portion is missing. The sample holds more than 65,000 clones; 93% are singletons and the top ten take 0.35% to 0.45%. Sequencing was carried out using T cells isolated from PBMCs. The receptors were gathered from a human donor in good health. The CDR3 runs from the conserved cysteine through the conserved F or W. The D gene is left open where the match is weak. For some rows the clone size is stated as once, few or many, or as a class when expanded; others skip it.

>TRBJ2-1|-|TRBD2|15|TRBV2
TGTGCCAGCAGTGAACAGGCTAGCGGTTACAATGAGCAGTTCTTC
CASSEQASGYNEQFF
>TRBJ2-7|-|-|13|TRBV30
TGTGCCTGGAGTGTCGGGGAATCCTACGAGCAGTACTTC
CAWSVGESYEQYF
>TRBJ2-4|-|TRBD2|15|TRBV25-1
TGTGCCAGCAGTGAATTGACGCTAGCGGGAGGGCCGAAGTACTTC
CASSELTLAGGPKYF
>TRBJ2-7|-|-|13|TRBV27
TGTGCCAGCAGTCTTAGGGGGTCCTACGAGCAGTACTTC
CASSLRGSYEQYF
>TRBJ1-2|-|-|14|TRBV6-7
TGTGCCAGCAGTTCAGGGGAGTTGGCGAAGGGCTACACCTTC
CASSSGELAKGYTF
>TRBJ2-3|-|-|16|TRBV14
TGTGCCAGCAGCCCCAGGGACTTACTCCTACGAGATACGCAGTATTTT
CASSPRDLLLRDTQYF
>TRBJ2-5|-|TRBD2|15|TRBV10-3
TGTGCCATCAGCAGGACTAGCGGGAGGGCCGAGACCCAGTACTTC
CAISRTSGRAETQYF
>TRBJ2-1|-|TRBD1|16|TRBV7-3
TGTGCCAGCAGCCCCAAGACAGGGGCCACAATCCGGGAGCAGTTCTTC
CASSPKTGATIREQFF
>TRBJ1-2|once|-|12|TRBV7-9
TGTGCCAGCAGCGTCGGGACTAGCGGCTACACCTTC
CASSVGTSGYTF
>TRBJ1-5|once|TRBD1|15|TRBV28
TGTGCCAGCAGTACAATGGACAGGGGGTATCAGCCCCAGCATTTT
CASSTMDRGYQPQHF
>TRBJ2-1|-|-|12|TRBV7-9
TGTGCCAGCAGCTTCCTGAGTAATGAGCAGTTCTTC
CASSFLSNEQFF
>TRBJ2-7|few|TRBD1|14|TRBV5-1
TGCGCCAGCAGAGGACAGGGGGCGCAGTACGAGCAGTACTTC
CASRGQGAQYEQYF
>TRBJ1-5|-|-|14|TRBV30
TGTGCCTGGAGCGAAGACAGTCCCAATCAGCCCCAGCATTTT
CAWSEDSPNQPQHF
>TRBJ2-1|-|-|17|TRBV27
TGTGCCAGCAGTTTAGATCCCGGTACTAGATATTCCCCTGAGCAGTTCTTC
CASSLDPGTRYSPEQFF